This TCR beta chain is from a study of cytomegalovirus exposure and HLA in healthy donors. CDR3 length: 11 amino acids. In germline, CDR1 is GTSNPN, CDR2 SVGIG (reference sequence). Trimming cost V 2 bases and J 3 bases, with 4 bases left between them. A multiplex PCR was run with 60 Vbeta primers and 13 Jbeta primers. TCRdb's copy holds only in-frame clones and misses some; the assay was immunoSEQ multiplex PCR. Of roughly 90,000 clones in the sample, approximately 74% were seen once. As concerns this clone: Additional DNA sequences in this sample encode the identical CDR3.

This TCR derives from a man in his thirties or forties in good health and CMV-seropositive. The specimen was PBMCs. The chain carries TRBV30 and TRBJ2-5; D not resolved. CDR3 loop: CAWSSKETQYF. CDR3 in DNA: TGTGCCTGGAGTTCTAAAGAGACCCAGTACTTC.